The 19 T cell receptor beta chains reported below all come from one sample, sequenced in a study of T cells in Graves' hyperthyroidism and ophthalmopathy. Template material for amplifying TCR beta CDR3 regions consisted of RNA transcripts. HTBI primers were the set used in a first-round RT-PCR of the TCR CDR3. TCRdb itself ran the multiplex PCR reads through MiXCR, one entry per CDR3 protein. Of approximately 740,000 distinct CDR3 sequences listed, 11% to 15% are singletons. The specimen sequenced was blood. These TCRs come from a woman aged 18-29 years with Graves' hyperthyroidism.

This clonotype showed up many times. The V and J genes are TRBV6-1 and TRBJ1-4; tentative D call: TRBD1 (5 bases). Per the germline V gene, CDR1 is MNHNS and CDR2 is SASEGT. V was cut by 6 bases and J by 0 bases, with 8 bases left in between. The CDR3 contains 14 residues. The CDR3 region has the DNA TGTGCCAGCAGGGGGGAAACAACTAATGAAAAACTGTTTTTT. This encodes CASRGETTNEKLFF.

This clonotype appeared many times. This sequence joins TRBV5-1 and TRBJ2-3; D possibly uses TRBD1 or TRBD2 (5 bases each). Germline V gene lookup returns CDR1 SGHRS and CDR2 YFSETQ. CDR3 length: 15 residues. V was pared by 3 bases and J by 0 bases, with 11 bases between. The CDR3 here is CASSSRGHSTDTQYF. CDR3 bases: TGCGCCAGCAGCTCGAGGGGTCATAGCACAGATACGCAGTATTTT.

This clonotype was counted ten times or more. The V call is TRBV2, the J call TRBJ1-2, with TRBD1 matching over 8 bases. The germline gives CDR1 SNHLY, CDR2 FYNNEI. J lost 4 bases, V lost 8 bases, and 9 bases had no gene match. The CDR3 consists of 14 residues. The CDR3 DNA sequence: TGTGCCAGCGTCCCAGGGGGCGCGAGCTATGGCTACACCTTC. Protein: CASVPGGASYGYTF.

This sequence joins TRBV27 and TRBJ1-1, with a tentative D call TRBD1 (5 bases). The V end was cut by 7 bases, the J end by 6 bases, with 12 bases between. This CDR3 comprises 12 residues. Germline lookup yields CDR1 MNHEY and CDR2 SMNVEV (reference sequence). The CDR3 here is CASIGEGSEAFF. CDR3 sequence (DNA): TGTGCCAGCATTGGGGAGGGGTCTGAAGCTTTCTTT.

In this sample, this clonotype turned up a few times. This chain connects TRBV4-1 to TRBJ2-2; 10 bases line up with TRBD1. With 3 bases clipped from V and 4 bases from J, the junction kept 2 bases outside the gene matches. Per the germline V gene, CDR1 is MGHRA and CDR2 is YSYEKL. The CDR3 runs 15 residues. CDR3 residues: CASSQGQGLTGELFF. For the CDR3, the DNA is TGCGCCAGCAGCCAGGGACAGGGGCTCACCGGGGAGCTGTTTTTT.

This clonotype was recorded a few times. J is TRBJ2-3 and V is TRBV27, with 11 nucleotides matching TRBD2. Per the germline V gene, CDR1 is MNHEY and CDR2 is SMNVEV (reference sequence). After removal of 8 bases from V and 5 bases from J, the junction contained 3 bases not matched to a gene. The CDR3 sequence is 13 residues long. CDR3 region: CASGGLAVDTQYF. In DNA form, the CDR3 reads TGTGCCAGCGGGGGACTAGCGGTAGATACGCAGTATTTT.

The table lists this clonotype with a few counts. The genes are TRBV6-1 and TRBJ2-3; D may be TRBD2 (6 bases). Germline assignment: CDR1 MNHNS and CDR2 SASEGT. The CDR3 sequence is 15 residues long. The V and J ends lost 5 bases and 4 bases respectively, with 16 bases between them. The CDR3 here is CASSTLNRGSDTQYF. The CDR3 nucleotides are TGTGCCAGCAGTACGCTCAATCGGGGGTCAGATACGCAGTATTTT.

This clonotype was recorded a few times. V usage is TRBV10-3 and J usage is TRBJ1-1; 8 bases map to TRBD1. Germline trimming cut 2 bases from V and 8 bases from J; bases unmatched to any gene: 4. This CDR3 is built from 13 residues. Per germline, CDR1 ENHRY and CDR2 SYGVKD. The CDR3 nucleotides read TGTGCCATCAGTGAGGGGACAGGCCCCGAAGCTTTCTTT. This translates into CAISEGTGPEAFF.

This rearrangement joins TRBV6-1 to TRBJ2-1; 8 nucleotides align to TRBD2. V was clipped by 6 bases and J by 4 bases; unmatched bases: 8. CDR1 is MNHNS and CDR2 is SASEGT in the germline V gene. The CDR3 sequence is 15 residues long. The CDR3 sequence: CASSPGGLVYNEQFF. CDR3 sequence (DNA): TGTGCCAGCAGCCCGGGGGGGTTGGTGTACAATGAGCAGTTCTTC.

The V and J genes are TRBV2 and TRBJ2-4; 10 nucleotides line up with TRBD2. V was pared by 2 bases and J by 5 bases, with 12 bases of the junction left unmatched. CDR1 is SNHLY, CDR2 FYNNEI, per germline. The CDR3 totals 18 residues. CDR3 nucleotide sequence: TGTGCCAGCAGTGAATTTAACCCCTCCGGACTAGCGGAAAACATTCAGTACTTC. Its protein product is CASSEFNPSGLAENIQYF.

In this sample, this clonotype turned up many times. The rearrangement uses TRBV24-1 and TRBJ1-5; weak D call: TRBD1 (6 bases). V lost 6 bases to trimming and J lost 5 bases, with 13 bases between them. CDR3 length: 14 amino acids. Germline V gene data show CDR1 as KGHDR and CDR2 as SFDVKD. CDR3 residues: CATSLAGADQPQHF. CDR3 in DNA: TGTGCCACCAGTCTCGCAGGGGCAGATCAGCCCCAGCATTTT.

The chain combines TRBV19 with TRBJ2-3; 8 positions match TRBD1. This CDR3 has 19 amino acids. Losses at the gene ends were 5 bases for V and 4 bases for J; bases not matched to a gene: 20. Germline CDR1 reads LNHDA; CDR2 reads SQIVND (reference sequence). CDR3 loop: CASSSRTGLQTLPPDTQYF. The CDR3 DNA reads as TGTGCCAGTAGTTCGCGGACAGGGTTGCAAACCCTTCCCCCAGATACGCAGTATTTT.

A few counts support this clonotype. The rearrangement uses TRBV19 and TRBJ1-6, with D perhaps TRBD1 (6 bases). Between the trimmed V and J ends, which lost 6 bases and 7 bases, there was a span of 13 bases. The CDR3 runs 14 residues. Germline values: CDR1 LNHDA, CDR2 SQIVND (reference sequence). The CDR3, as DNA: TGTGCCAGTAGGTTGGGAGGGGGGAATTCACCCCTCCACTTT. It translates to CASRLGGGNSPLHF.

This rearrangement joins TRBV4-1 to TRBJ2-1; D may be TRBD2 (6 bases). Germline values: CDR1 MGHRA, CDR2 YSYEKL. Trimming removed 2 bases at V and 5 bases at J, with 16 bases between. This CDR3 spans 16 amino acids. The CDR3 DNA is TGCGCCAGCAGCCAAACATTTTCGCGGGAAAACAATGAGCAGTTCTTC. Amino acid sequence: CASSQTFSRENNEQFF.

With respect to this clonotype: A much more abundant neighbour one base away suggests this may be a read error. This rearrangement joins TRBV27 to TRBJ1-1; 7 bases fit TRBD1. Germline CDR1 and CDR2: MNHEY and SMNVEV (reference sequence). The CDR3 loop spans 15 amino acids. The ends lost 4 bases at V and 2 bases at J; junction bases unmatched: 7. The CDR3 bases are TGTGCCAGCAGTTGGGCAGGGGGTATAAACACTGAAGCTTTCTTT. This translates into CASSWAGGINTEAFF.

This clonotype turned up a few times. This rearrangement joins TRBV5-4 to TRBJ2-5; 10 bases agree with TRBD2. V shed 1 base, J shed 0 bases, and the junction held 3 bases outside the gene matches. The CDR3 is 16 amino acids. Germline lookup yields CDR1 SGHNT and CDR2 YYREEE (reference sequence). Here the CDR3 DNA reads TGTGCCAGCAGCTTGCTGACTAGCGGGTACCAAGAGACCCAGTACTTC. It translates to CASSLLTSGYQETQYF.

CDR3 amino acids: CASSLAVAGPQETQYF. The CDR3 region has the DNA TGTGCCAGCAGCTTGGCGGTAGCGGGACCCCAAGAGACCCAGTACTTC. This chain links TRBV5-5 with TRBJ2-5, with TRBD2 identical over 8 bases. V dropped 0 bases and J dropped 1; count of bases not matched to a gene: 5. Looked up from germline, CDR1 is SGHKS and CDR2 is YYEKEE (reference sequence). The CDR3 runs 16 residues.

This clonotype was observed at least ten times. One junction end disagrees with the germline gene, perhaps due to a read error. The chain joins TRBV4-3 to TRBJ2-7; tentative D call: TRBD2 (5 bases). This CDR3 has 14 residues. CDR1 and CDR2 from the germline V gene are LGHNA and YSLEER. CDR3 nucleotide sequence: TGTGCCAGCAGCCAAGGGCTAGCAGACTACGAGCAGTACTTC. Residues: CASSQGLADYEQYF.

At least ten counts were recorded for this clonotype. V usage is TRBV20-1 and J usage is TRBJ2-1, with TRBD2 matching 11 bases. This CDR3 spans 15 amino acids. The V gene end was trimmed by 6 bases and the J gene end by 8 bases; junction bases not matched to a gene: 12. Germline V lookup: CDR1 DFQATT, CDR2 SNEGSKA (reference sequence). CDR3: CSAEPLSGRADEQFF. CDR3 in DNA: TGCAGTGCGGAACCACTTAGCGGGAGGGCCGATGAGCAGTTCTTC.